This T cell receptor (beta chain) emerged from a study of post-analysis software for immune sequencing data. As for the study in general: Included among the disease courses, which were recorded for the cohort, were relapsing-remitting, secondary progressive and progressive-relapsing multiple sclerosis.

Study observations and caveats: Elevated frequency relative to controls characterized 4 or 5 TRBV segments in patients, TRBV5-6, TRBV5-1 and TRBV20-1 among them. Clustering by F measure revealed strong co-clustering among samples prepared together in one batch. Those with multiple sclerosis, the patient group, showed significantly lower normalized Chao1 diversity than controls.

Incorporated into the TCR beta cDNA libraries were unique molecular identifiers, which served to reduce PCR and sequencing biases. A population of roughly 1 to 11 million T cells gave rise to approximately 500,000 cDNA molecules. TCRdb called the PCR reads again in MiXCR, with one record for every CDR3 protein. Of around 700,000 distinct CDR3 sequences in the sample, more than 50% are singletons; the top ten hold approximately 10%. From germline, CDR1 is SEHNR and CDR2 FQNEAQ (reference sequence). There are 16 residues in the CDR3. With respect to this clonotype: Its antigen is not known.

Sequenced input: blood. This receptor was taken from a girl under 10 years old with multiple sclerosis. The chain links TRBV7-9 to TRBJ2-7; possible D gene TRBD1, 5 bases. The end of the DNA aligns better with TRBJ2-5, so the J call may be wrong. The DNA of the CDR3 is TGTGCCAGCAGCTTGGAAGGACATACCCCGGGAGAGACCCAGTACTTC. Protein product: CASSLEGHTPGETQYF.